What follows describes a single T cell receptor (beta chain). The protocol was immunoSEQ multiplex PCR, while the TCRdb copy is restricted to in-frame clones and leaves out a portion. The sample has about 68,000 clones, under 95% seen once; the top ten hold approximately 4.8%. Germline CDR1 reads MNHEY; CDR2 reads SVGAGI. Trimming cost V 0 bases and J 1 base, with 12 bases left between them. The CDR3 contains 16 residues. This sample is part of a study of blood T cell repertoires in COVID-19. Specimen: peripheral blood. This receptor was taken from a woman in her fifties or sixties with active COVID-19. The gene calls are TRBV6-5 and TRBJ1-1; D possibly corresponds to TRBD1 (5 bases). CDR3 DNA: TGTGCCAGCAGTTACTCTCGCGGGGCCTGGAACACTGAAGCTTTCTTT. This sequence encodes CASSYSRGAWNTEAFF.